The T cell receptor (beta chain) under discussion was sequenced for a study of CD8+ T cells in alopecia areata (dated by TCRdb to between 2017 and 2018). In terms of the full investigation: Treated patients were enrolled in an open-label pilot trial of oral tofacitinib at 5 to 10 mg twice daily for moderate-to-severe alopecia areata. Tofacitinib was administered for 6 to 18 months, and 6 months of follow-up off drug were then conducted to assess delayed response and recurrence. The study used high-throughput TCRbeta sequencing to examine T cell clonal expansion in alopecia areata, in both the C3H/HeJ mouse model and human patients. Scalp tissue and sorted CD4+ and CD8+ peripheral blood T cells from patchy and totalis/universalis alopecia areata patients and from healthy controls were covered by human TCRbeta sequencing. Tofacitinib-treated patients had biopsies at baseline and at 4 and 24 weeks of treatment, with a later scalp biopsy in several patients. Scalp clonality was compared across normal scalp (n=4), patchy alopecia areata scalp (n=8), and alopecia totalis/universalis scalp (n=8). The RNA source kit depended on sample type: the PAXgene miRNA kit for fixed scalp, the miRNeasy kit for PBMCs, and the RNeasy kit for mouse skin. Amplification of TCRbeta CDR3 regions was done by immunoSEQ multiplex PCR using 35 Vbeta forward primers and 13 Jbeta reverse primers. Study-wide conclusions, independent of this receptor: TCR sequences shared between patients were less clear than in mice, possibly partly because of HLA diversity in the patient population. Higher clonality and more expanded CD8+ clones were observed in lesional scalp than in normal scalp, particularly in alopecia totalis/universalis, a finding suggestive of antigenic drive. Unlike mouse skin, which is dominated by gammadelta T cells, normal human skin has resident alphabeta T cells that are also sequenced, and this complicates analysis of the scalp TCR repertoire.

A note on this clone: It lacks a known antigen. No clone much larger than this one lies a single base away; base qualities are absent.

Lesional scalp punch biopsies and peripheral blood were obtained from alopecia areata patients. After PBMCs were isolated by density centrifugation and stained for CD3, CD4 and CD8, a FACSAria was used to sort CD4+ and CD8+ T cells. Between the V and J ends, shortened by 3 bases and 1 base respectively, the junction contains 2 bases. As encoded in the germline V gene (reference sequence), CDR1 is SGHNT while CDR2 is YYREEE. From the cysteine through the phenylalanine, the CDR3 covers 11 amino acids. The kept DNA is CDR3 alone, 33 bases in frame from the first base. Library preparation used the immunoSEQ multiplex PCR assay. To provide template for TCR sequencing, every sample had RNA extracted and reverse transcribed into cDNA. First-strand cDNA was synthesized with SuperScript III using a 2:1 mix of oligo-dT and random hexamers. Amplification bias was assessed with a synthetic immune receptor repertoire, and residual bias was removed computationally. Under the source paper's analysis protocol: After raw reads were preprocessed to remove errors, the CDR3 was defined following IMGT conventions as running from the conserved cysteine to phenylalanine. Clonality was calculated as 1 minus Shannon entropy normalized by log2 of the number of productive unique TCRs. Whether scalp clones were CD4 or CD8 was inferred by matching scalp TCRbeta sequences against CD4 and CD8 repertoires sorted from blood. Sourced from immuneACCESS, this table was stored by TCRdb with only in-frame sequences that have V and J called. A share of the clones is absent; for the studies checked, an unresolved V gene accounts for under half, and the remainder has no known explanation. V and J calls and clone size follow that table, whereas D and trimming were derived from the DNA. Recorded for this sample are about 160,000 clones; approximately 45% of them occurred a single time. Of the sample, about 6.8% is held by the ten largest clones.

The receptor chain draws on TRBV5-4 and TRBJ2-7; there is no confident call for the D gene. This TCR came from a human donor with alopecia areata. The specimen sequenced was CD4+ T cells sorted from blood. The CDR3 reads CASSSSYEQYF. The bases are TGTGCCAGCAGCTCATCCTACGAGCAGTACTTC.